The table lists the clone carrying this TCR beta chain with many counts. Its antigen is as yet unknown. The CDR3 runs 13 residues. Germline lookup yields CDR1 DFQATT and CDR2 SNEGSKA (reference sequence). The V end lost 3 bases, the J end lost 4 bases, and 10 bases lay between the germline ends. Patients counted as stable if ophthalmopathy did not develop within 18 months. In making diagnoses, clinical symptoms, serum thyroxine and TRAb, thyroid ultrasound and orbital computed tomography were all used. TCR beta CDR3 regions were amplified from RNA transcripts. HTBI primers were employed in a first-round RT-PCR of the TCR CDR3. TCRdb processed the multiplex PCR reads anew with MiXCR; each CDR3 protein has one entry. In the table there are approximately 380,000 distinct CDR3 sequences, about a fifth of which are singletons. This specimen belongs to a study of T cells in Graves' hyperthyroidism and ophthalmopathy.

The study's findings and limits: Stable hyperthyroidism and ophthalmopathy were separated using 13 V-J signatures.

The sequence came from a woman between 18 and 30 years old with Graves' hyperthyroidism. The chain links TRBV20-1 to TRBJ1-5; D unclear. The sample taken for sequencing was blood. CDR3 region: CSARRMGNQPQHF. The CDR3 bases are TGCAGTGCTAGGAGGATGGGGAATCAGCCCCAGCATTTT.